These T cell receptor beta chains were read from a single sample in a study of spatial heterogeneity in lung cancer. Via MiXCR, TCRdb re-called the 5' RACE reads, giving one row per CDR3 protein. This table has 30,000 to 35,000 distinct CDR3 sequences, about 10% appearing once. This specimen consisted of PBMCs, obtained at follow-up. These receptor sequences come from a female donor with early-stage non-small cell lung cancer. Each CDR3 is given with its conserved first and last residue. The D gene is left open where the match is weak. Size tells how often a clone was seen (once, few, many) or the class of an expanded clone, and some rows leave it out.

size,D,V,J,CDR3,DNA
many,-,TRBV2,TRBJ2-7,CASSESREQYF,TGTGCCAGCAGTGAGTCTCGGGAGCAGTACTTC
-,TRBD1,TRBV2,TRBJ2-3,CASIWGTGPNTQYF,TGTGCCAGCATTTGGGGGACAGGGCCTAATACGCAGTATTTT
many,TRBD1,TRBV5-5,TRBJ2-2,CASSPTGVTGELFF,TGTGCCAGCAGCCCCACAGGGGTCACCGGGGAGCTGTTTTTT
-,TRBD1,TRBV19,TRBJ2-5,CASSKRTGGLETQYF,TGTGCCAGTAGCAAGCGGACAGGGGGTCTGGAGACCCAGTACTTC
few,TRBD2,TRBV7-8,TRBJ2-1,CASSLGLADAPAF,TGTGCCAGCAGCTTGGGGCTAGCGGACGCCCCCGCGTTC
-,-,TRBV5-1,TRBJ2-2,CASSKMNTGELFF,TGCGCCAGCAGCAAAATGAACACCGGGGAGCTGTTTTTT
many,TRBD1,TRBV5-1,TRBJ2-7,CASSLAPGQGYEQYF,TGCGCCAGCAGCTTGGCCCCCGGACAGGGGTACGAGCAGTACTTC
many,TRBD1,TRBV20-1,TRBJ1-1,CSATKQGANTEAFF,TGCAGTGCTACGAAACAGGGGGCGAACACTGAAGCTTTCTTT
few,-,TRBV29-1,TRBJ2-5,CSVGMFSDTYQETQYF,TGCAGCGTTGGTATGTTTTCGGACACTTACCAAGAGACCCAGTACTTC
-,TRBD2,TRBV27,TRBJ2-2,CASSSEAGKAGGELIF,TGTGCCAGCAGTTCAGAAGCGGGGAAGGCAGGCGGGGAGCTGATTTTT
few,TRBD2,TRBV7-8,TRBJ2-1,CASSLELAESSYNEQFF,TGTGCCAGCAGCTTAGAACTAGCGGAGAGCTCCTACAATGAGCAGTTCTTC
many,-,TRBV4-3,TRBJ1-2,CASSQAGTQELLYGYTF,TGCGCCAGCAGCCAAGCCGGGACACAAGAACTACTTTATGGCTACACCTTC
-,TRBD2,TRBV7-7,TRBJ2-1,CASSLERGGPNEQFF,TGTGCCAGCAGCTTAGAGCGGGGGGGCCCCAATGAGCAGTTCTTC
-,-,TRBV9,TRBJ2-2,CASSVGSGELFF,TGTGCCAGCAGCGTAGGGAGCGGGGAGCTGTTTTTT
-,-,TRBV10-3,TRBJ2-2,CAISEAGTGELFF,TGTGCCATCAGTGAGGCGGGCACCGGGGAGCTGTTTTTT
many,TRBD1,TRBV7-6,TRBJ1-5,CASSLSTGAYSNQPQHF,TGTGCCAGCAGCTTGTCAACAGGGGCTTATAGCAATCAGCCCCAGCATTTT
few,-,TRBV29-1,TRBJ1-2,CSVEAEGLGYGYTF,TGCAGCGTTGAAGCGGAGGGGCTAGGCTATGGCTACACCTTC
many,-,TRBV5-6,TRBJ2-1,CASSLDGGPYNEQFF,TGTGCCAGCAGCTTGGACGGGGGGCCTTACAATGAGCAGTTCTTC
many,-,TRBV2,TRBJ2-7,CASSDLGMDEQYF,TGTGCCAGCAGTGACCTGGGAATGGACGAGCAGTACTTC
many,TRBD2,TRBV3-1,TRBJ2-7,CASSQDGGGHYEQYF,TGTGCCAGCAGCCAAGATGGCGGGGGGCACTACGAGCAGTACTTC
few,-,TRBV16,TRBJ2-1,CASSQGSYEQFF,TGTGCCAGCAGCCAAGGCTCTTATGAGCAGTTCTTC
-,-,TRBV29-1,TRBJ2-6,CSVAISGANVLTF,TGCAGCGTTGCGATCTCTGGGGCCAACGTCCTGACTTTC
few,-,TRBV6-1,TRBJ1-6,CASSVSSRFSSYNSPLHF,TGTGCCAGCAGTGTTTCGAGCAGATTCAGCTCCTATAATTCACCCCTCCACTTT
many,-,TRBV5-5,TRBJ2-1,CASSLLTGRYNEQFF,TGTGCCAGCAGCTTGTTAACAGGGCGTTACAATGAGCAGTTCTTC
many,-,TRBV7-2,TRBJ2-3,CASSTLATGTDTQYF,TGTGCCAGCAGCACCCTAGCGACCGGCACAGATACGCAGTATTTT
many,-,TRBV19,TRBJ2-1,CASSWYNEQFF,TGTGCCAGTAGCTGGTACAATGAGCAGTTCTTC
many,TRBD1,TRBV28,TRBJ1-2,CASSSPDRGYTF,TGTGCCAGCAGTTCCCCCGACAGGGGGTACACCTTC
many,TRBD1,TRBV28,TRBJ1-1,CASSFPGGREAFF,TGTGCCAGCAGTTTCCCAGGGGGTCGCGAAGCTTTCTTT
few,-,TRBV20-1,TRBJ2-2,CSATSDRSTGELFF,TGCAGTGCTACCTCGGACAGATCCACCGGGGAGCTGTTTTTT
many,-,TRBV5-1,TRBJ1-4,CASSFGQSGEKLFF,TGCGCCAGCAGCTTCGGACAGTCTGGAGAAAAACTGTTTTTT
few,-,TRBV29-1,TRBJ1-2,CSVELGPNYGYTF,TGCAGCGTTGAGCTAGGTCCTAACTATGGCTACACCTTC
few,-,TRBV7-2,TRBJ2-1,CASSFNSGFNEQFF,TGTGCCAGCAGTTTCAACAGCGGGTTCAATGAGCAGTTCTTC
many,-,TRBV6-1,TRBJ2-5,CASPLAETQYF,TGTGCCAGCCCCTTGGCGGAGACCCAGTACTTC
medium-sized,TRBD1,TRBV24-1,TRBJ2-5,CATSVPGTGLQETQYF,TGTGCCACCAGTGTTCCCGGGACAGGACTACAAGAGACCCAGTACTTC
many,-,TRBV19,TRBJ1-2,CASSEAENYGYTF,TGTGCCAGTAGCGAGGCTGAGAACTATGGCTACACCTTC
many,TRBD1,TRBV6-6,TRBJ1-2,CASRGTGTFDGYTF,TGTGCCAGCAGGGGGACAGGGACCTTCGATGGCTACACCTTC
few,-,TRBV29-1,TRBJ2-5,CSVRLEVGTQYF,TGCAGCGTTCGGCTAGAGGTGGGGACCCAGTACTTC
many,-,TRBV6-2/TRBV6-3,TRBJ2-1,CASSYSSAVSYNEQFF,TGTGCCAGCAGTTACTCCTCAGCGGTATCCTACAATGAGCAGTTCTTC
few,-,TRBV3-2,TRBJ2-3,CALHGPLGDTQYF,TGTGCCTTGCATGGGCCCCTCGGAGATACGCAGTATTTT
many,-,TRBV5-6,TRBJ2-5,CASSFAGTSETQYF,TGTGCCAGCAGCTTCGCAGGGACGAGCGAGACCCAGTACTTC
many,-,TRBV7-9,TRBJ2-7,CASSLTDSYEQYF,TGTGCCAGCAGTCTGACAGATTCCTACGAGCAGTACTTC
few,-,TRBV21-1,TRBJ2-1,CASTSSGGAGEQFF,TGTGCCAGCACTTCTAGCGGGGGGGCCGGTGAGCAGTTCTTC
-,-,TRBV6-6,TRBJ2-1,CVSLTGYNEQFF,TGTGTCAGCTTGACAGGTTACAATGAGCAGTTCTTC
-,TRBD1,TRBV12-3/TRBV12-4,TRBJ2-5,CASSTGGETQYF,TGTGCCAGCAGCACAGGGGGAGAGACCCAGTACTTC
many,TRBD1,TRBV14,TRBJ1-5,CASSHSTGDSNQPQHF,TGTGCCAGCAGCCATTCAACAGGGGATAGCAATCAGCCCCAGCATTTT
many,TRBD1,TRBV29-1,TRBJ1-4,CSARTGVEKLFF,TGCAGCGCTCGGACAGGGGTCGAAAAACTGTTTTTT
many,-,TRBV29-1,TRBJ2-2,CSVGMGGELFF,TGCAGCGTTGGAATGGGGGGGGAGCTGTTTTTT
many,-,TRBV3-1,TRBJ2-3,CASSLQDTQYF,TGTGCCAGCAGCCTACAGGATACGCAGTATTTT
few,-,TRBV27,TRBJ1-1,CASTLYFGSNTEAFF,TGTGCCAGCACTTTATATTTCGGGTCGAACACTGAAGCTTTCTTT
-,-,TRBV27,TRBJ2-7,CASSLAGGTYSYEQYF,TGTGCCAGCAGTTTAGCCGGCGGCACTTACTCCTACGAGCAGTACTTC
many,TRBD2,TRBV20-1,TRBJ2-1,CSARGGGPYNEQFF,TGCAGTGCTAGAGGCGGGGGGCCCTACAATGAGCAGTTCTTC
few,TRBD1,TRBV7-2,TRBJ2-5,CASSLGQGEETQYF,TGTGCCAGCAGCTTAGGGCAGGGGGAAGAGACCCAGTACTTC
-,TRBD1,TRBV29-1,TRBJ1-2,CSVLGTAYGYTF,TGCAGCGTTCTGGGGACAGCCTATGGCTACACCTTC
once,-,TRBV6-2/TRBV6-3,TRBJ2-7,CASSYTTASYEQYF,TGTGCCAGCAGTTACACGACAGCTTCCTACGAGCAGTACTTC
few,-,TRBV5-6,TRBJ2-3,CASSTSTDTQYF,TGTGCCAGCAGCACGAGCACAGATACGCAGTATTTT
-,-,TRBV29-1,TRBJ2-2,CSGLNTGELFF,TGCAGCGGCCTGAACACCGGGGAGCTGTTTTTT
many,-,TRBV6-6,TRBJ1-6,CATLGGELGNSPLHF,TGTGCCACCTTAGGGGGGGAACTGGGTAATTCACCCCTCCACTTT
few,TRBD1,TRBV6-5,TRBJ2-3,CASSYGTGYDTQYF,TGTGCCAGCAGTTACGGGACAGGGTATGATACGCAGTATTTT
few,-,TRBV6-2/TRBV6-3,TRBJ1-2,CASSNPIMGYTF,TGTGCCAGCAGTAACCCGATTATGGGCTACACCTTC
-,-,TRBV19,TRBJ2-3,CASSTQKTGIDTQYF,TGTGCCAGTAGTACCCAAAAAACAGGGATTGATACGCAGTATTTT